Only one count was recorded for the clone carrying this T cell receptor (beta chain). These data originate in a study of blood T cells in healthy people across ages. Through a sample-barcoded 5' primer and a J-beta primer mix, a second PCR was run for roughly 6 to 11 cycles. Individual samples furnished no less than 3 million CDR3-containing paired-end reads apiece. Via MiXCR, TCRdb re-called the 5' RACE reads, giving one row per CDR3 protein. In the table there are fewer than 2,000,000 distinct CDR3 sequences, roughly 32% of which are singletons. Trimming took 4 bases from V and 7 from J; bases not matched to a gene: 16. The CDR3 sequence is 19 residues long. The germline V gene encodes CDR1 MNHEY and CDR2 SMNVEV (reference sequence). Russia was home to the donors, healthy Caucasian individuals aged about 6 to 90.

The gene calls are TRBV27 and TRBJ1-4; 12 bases agree with TRBD1. The sequence was collected from a woman aged 25 to 39 in good health. Sequencing was performed on blood. CDR3 loop: CASSSPQGTGGAVGEKLFF. The CDR3 DNA reads TGTGCCAGCAGTTCACCCCAAGGGACAGGGGGCGCTGTTGGTGAAAAACTGTTTTTT.